This T cell receptor (beta chain) was documented in a study of T-cell memory formation after mild COVID-19. For this clonotype: Its specificity is not known.

Study-wide findings and caveats: Pre-infection memory showed some responding clones, and this suggested that cross-reactive memory joined. CD4/CD8 balance characterized clones contracting day 15 to 85, and CD4+ skew characterized later expanders. Specificity for SARS-CoV-2 was not confirmed among the second-wave clones peaking on day 37.

TCRdb processed the 5' RACE reads anew with MiXCR; each CDR3 protein has one entry. The sample consists of tens of thousands of distinct CDR3 sequences, less than 9.5% of them appearing once. V dropped 3 bases and J dropped 2 bases, with 16 bases sitting between them. From germline, CDR1 is KGHDR and CDR2 SFDVKD. CDR3 size: 17 residues. The genes are TRBV24-1 and TRBJ1-5; D might be TRBD1 (6 bases). The sequenced sample consisted of PBMCs or a T cell subset sorted from them (not recorded which). This clonotype was sampled from an adult woman who had mild COVID-19 (a few samples of this study predate the infection). Cell type and time point are not known. The CDR3 DNA sequence: TGTGCCACCAGTGATAGTGGCAGGGGTATAGGCAATCAGCCCCAGCATTTT. The encoded protein is CATSDSGRGIGNQPQHF.